A selection of T cell receptor beta chains follows, all from one sample in a study of regulatory T cells in long-lasting Graves disease. MiXCR, applied by TCRdb to the multiplex PCR reads, yields one record per CDR3 protein. The data contain some 470,000 distinct CDR3 sequences, 20% to 25% of them singletons. Sequencing was performed on peripheral blood mononuclear cells (PBMCs), taken when the disease was refractory, from a patient treated with antithyroid drugs. The receptors were gathered from a female donor with Graves disease. Both conserved end residues are part of each CDR3. D genes are given only for firm matches. Rows may omit the clone size; those that give it use once, few, many or a size class.

V,J,D,size,DNA,CDR3
TRBV20-1,TRBJ2-1,TRBD1,-,TGCAGTGCTAGTTTGGACAGGGGGTACAATGAGCAGTTCTTC,CSASLDRGYNEQFF
TRBV29-1,TRBJ2-7,-,-,TGCAGCGTTGTTAGTCCGGGAGTCCCCTACGAGCAGTACTTC,CSVVSPGVPYEQYF
TRBV5-1,TRBJ2-7,-,-,TGCGCCAGCAGCTCCCAAGGGACGTCGATCTACGAGCAGTACTTC,CASSSQGTSIYEQYF
TRBV4-1,TRBJ1-2,-,-,TGCGCCAGCAGCCAAGTCGGTCGCATCTATGGCTACACCTTC,CASSQVGRIYGYTF
TRBV4-2,TRBJ1-1,-,-,TGTGCCAGCAGCCGGGGGAACGAGGCTTTCTTT,CASSRGNEAFF
TRBV5-6,TRBJ1-6,-,few,TGTGCCAGCAGCCCCGCGGGGAGCAATTCACCCCTCCACTTT,CASSPAGSNSPLHF
TRBV6-1,TRBJ2-7,-,many,TGTGCCAGCAGGCAGGGTCCCCTCTACGAGCAGTACTTC,CASRQGPLYEQYF
TRBV29-1,TRBJ1-3,-,-,TGCAGCGTTGCGGTGTTCTCTGGAAACACCATATATTTT,CSVAVFSGNTIYF
TRBV2,TRBJ1-4,-,many,TGTGCCAGCAGTGCCGGAGGAGGGGATGAAAAACTGTTTTTT,CASSAGGGDEKLFF
TRBV5-1,TRBJ1-4,TRBD1,many,TGCGCCAGCAGCTTGGCCGGGACAGGGGTCGAAAAACTGTTTTTT,CASSLAGTGVEKLFF
TRBV6-1,TRBJ2-4,-,many,TGTGCCAGCAGTGAATCCCCCCTCGGGGACATTCAGTACTTC,CASSESPLGDIQYF
TRBV25-1,TRBJ2-5,-,-,TGTGCCAGCAGAGAAATTGGGGTCCAAGAGACCCAGTACTTC,CASREIGVQETQYF
TRBV11-2,TRBJ1-6,-,-,TGTGCCAGCAGCTTAGCGCCGGATAATTCACCCCTCTACTTT,CASSLAPDNSPLYF
TRBV20-1,TRBJ2-3,-,once,TGCAGGATAGGGGTTACTAGCACAGATACGCAGTATTTT,CRIGVTSTDTQYF
TRBV6-4,TRBJ1-3,TRBD1,few,TGTGCCAGCACCACCCCCGAACAGGGGCCGACTGGAAACACCACATATTTT,CASTTPEQGPTGNTTYF
TRBV20-1,TRBJ1-2,TRBD1,-,TGCAGTGCTAGAGACCCCGGGACAGGGAACTATGGCTACACCTTC,CSARDPGTGNYGYTF
TRBV7-2,TRBJ1-2,-,-,TGTGCCAGCAGCTTAGGTACCGGGACACCGAACTATGGCTACACCTTC,CASSLGTGTPNYGYTF
TRBV11-2,TRBJ1-4,TRBD1,many,TGTGCCAGCAGCCAGACAGGGGATGAAAAACTGTTTTTT,CASSQTGDEKLFF
TRBV5-1,TRBJ1-6,TRBD1,many,TGCGCCAGCAGCTGGACGGGACAGGATAGGTCACCCCTCCACTTT,CASSWTGQDRSPLHF
TRBV19,TRBJ2-6,TRBD1,-,TGTGCCAGTAGTCCCGGGACAGGGGTCTCCACCTCTGGGGCCAACGTCCTGGCTTTC,CASSPGTGVSTSGANVLAF
TRBV27,TRBJ2-2,-,-,TGTGCCAGCAGTTTAGGTTTGAGTTCCGGGGAGCTGTTTTTT,CASSLGLSSGELFF
TRBV7-9,TRBJ2-5,-,-,TGTGCCAGCAGCTTGCCAGCAATAATGAATCAAGAGACCCAGTACTTC,CASSLPAIMNQETQYF
TRBV10-2,TRBJ1-5,-,few,TGCGCCAGCAGTGAGTCCGAGGTGGGCAATCAGCCCCAGCATTTT,CASSESEVGNQPQHF
TRBV28,TRBJ2-7,TRBD2,many,TGTGCCAGCAGTTATAAAACCTCTAGCGGGAACGAGCAGTACTTC,CASSYKTSSGNEQYF
TRBV7-8,TRBJ1-5,-,-,TGTGCCAGCAGCTTAGTAGGGGAGCTGGGGGCGGATCAGCCCCAGCATTTT,CASSLVGELGADQPQHF
TRBV27,TRBJ1-2,-,many,TGTGCCAGCAGTTTTCGGGCAAGAGATAACTATGGCTACACCTTC,CASSFRARDNYGYTF
TRBV7-2,TRBJ2-7,TRBD2,many,TGTGCCAGCAGCTTTAGCGGGAGTGGTTACGAGCAGTACTTC,CASSFSGSGYEQYF
TRBV7-8,TRBJ2-2,-,-,TGTGCCAGCAGCTTCGCTTCCAGGGAGCTGTTTTTT,CASSFASRELFF
TRBV5-6,TRBJ2-7,-,-,TGTGCCAGCACCCAAGAATTGGCTGACGGGGAGAGCTACGAGCAGTACTTC,CASTQELADGESYEQYF
TRBV12-3/TRBV12-4,TRBJ2-2,-,many,TGTGCCAGCAGTACCCGACAGGAGAACACCGGGGAGCTGTTTTTT,CASSTRQENTGELFF
TRBV2,TRBJ1-2,-,many,TGTGCCAGCAGTGGGACGTTGGGTTCCTATGGCTACACCTTC,CASSGTLGSYGYTF
TRBV12-3/TRBV12-4,TRBJ2-5,TRBD2,many,TGTGCCAGCAGTTCGGGACTAGCGGGAATTCGGGAGACCCAGTACTTC,CASSSGLAGIRETQYF
TRBV30,TRBJ1-4,TRBD1,many,TGTGCTCGCCAGGGGGAAACTAATGAAAAACTGTTTTTT,CARQGETNEKLFF
TRBV20-1,TRBJ1-5,-,-,TGCAGTGCTAAATCTGGCAGGACGGATAGCAATCAGCCCCAGCATTTT,CSAKSGRTDSNQPQHF
TRBV19,TRBJ2-2,-,few,TGTGCCAGTTCATCAGGAGAACTCACCGGGGAGCTGTTTTTT,CASSSGELTGELFF
TRBV28,TRBJ1-2,-,few,TGTGCCAGCAGTTTAGGAACAGCGGTAGCGGAAGGCTACACCTTC,CASSLGTAVAEGYTF
TRBV2,TRBJ2-5,-,many,TGTGCCAGCAGTGAAGCGGGGACCCAGTACTTC,CASSEAGTQYF
TRBV30,TRBJ2-7,-,-,TGTGCCTGGAGGGACGGGGGGACAATGGGCGAGCAGTACTTC,CAWRDGGTMGEQYF
TRBV12-3/TRBV12-4,TRBJ1-5,-,-,TGTGCCAGCAGTTCCGACAGTTATCAGCCCCAGCATTTT,CASSSDSYQPQHF
TRBV30,TRBJ2-7,-,few,TGTGCCTGGACCAGGGGCCGCCACGAGCAGTACTTC,CAWTRGRHEQYF
TRBV18,TRBJ2-1,TRBD1,-,TGTGCCAGCTCACCCGGCGGACAGGGTCAAAACAATGAGCAGTTCTTC,CASSPGGQGQNNEQFF
TRBV15,TRBJ1-5,-,many,TGTGCCACCAGCCCCCGGGAACCAAATCAGCCCCAGCATTTT,CATSPREPNQPQHF
TRBV7-9,TRBJ2-5,-,many,TGTGCCAGCAGCTTAGTGGCGCATCAAGAGACCCAGTACTTC,CASSLVAHQETQYF
TRBV3-1,TRBJ2-2,-,few,TGTGCCAGCAGCCACATTGTATCCGGGGAGCTGTTTTTT,CASSHIVSGELFF
TRBV12-3/TRBV12-4,TRBJ1-5,TRBD1,many,TGTGCCAGCGCGAAACAGGGGCTTCGGCAGCCCCAGCATTTT,CASAKQGLRQPQHF
TRBV19,TRBJ2-7,-,-,TGTGCCAGTAGTGCCGACTGGAGTAACGACGAGCAGTACTTC,CASSADWSNDEQYF
TRBV7-8,TRBJ2-2,TRBD1,-,TGTGCCAGCAGCAACACAGGGGGCAACACCGGGGAGCTGTTTTTT,CASSNTGGNTGELFF
TRBV7-9,TRBJ1-4,TRBD1,-,TGTGCCAGCAGCTCGACAGGGGCGGGAGGAGAAAAACTGTTTTTT,CASSSTGAGGEKLFF
TRBV6-5,TRBJ2-7,TRBD1,few,TGTGCCAGCAGTTACTCTCTAGGCAGGGACAGCGAGCAGTACTTC,CASSYSLGRDSEQYF
TRBV7-6,TRBJ2-7,TRBD1,-,TGTGCCAGCAGCACCACACAGGGGAACGAGCAGTACTTC,CASSTTQGNEQYF
TRBV7-3,TRBJ1-6,TRBD1,-,TGTGCCAGCAGCAAAGGACAGGGGCCCTTCCAGACCCTCCACTTT,CASSKGQGPFQTLHF
TRBV12-3/TRBV12-4,TRBJ2-5,-,-,TGTGCCAGCAGTTTAACGTCTAGCGTACAAGAGACCCAGTACTTC,CASSLTSSVQETQYF
TRBV6-4,TRBJ1-5,-,few,TGTGCCAGCCTAGCCCCGACGGGAAGGCCCCAGCATTTT,CASLAPTGRPQHF
TRBV5-1,TRBJ1-2,-,-,TGCGCCAGCAGCTTTCAGGGATTCAGCCATGGCTACACCTTC,CASSFQGFSHGYTF